The 18 T cell receptor beta chains in this list originate from one sample, sequenced in a study of blood T cell repertoires in COVID-19. Profiled with immunoSEQ multiplex PCR; TCRdb holds only in-frame clones, not every one. The table has about 72,000 clones, 65% to 90% seen once. The sequenced sample was peripheral blood. The receptors originated from a man in his fifties or sixties with acute or convalescent COVID-19.

The chain couples TRBV25-1 to TRBJ1-5, with 7 bases identical to TRBD1. After removal of 3 bases from V and 9 bases from J, the junction contained 5 bases not matched to a gene. This CDR3 comprises 13 residues. Germline V gives CDR1 MGHDK, CDR2 SYGVNS. CDR3 sequence reads: CASSDSRQGPQHF. The CDR3 nucleotides read TGTGCCAGCAGTGACTCAAGACAGGGGCCCCAGCATTTT.

The rearrangement uses TRBV19 and TRBJ1-5, with D possibly matching TRBD1 (5 bases). The CDR3 runs 15 residues. V was trimmed by 6 bases and J by 1 base, leaving 13 bases between them. Germline CDR1 and CDR2: LNHDA and SQIVND (reference sequence). CDR3 sequence reads: CASSRGAWSNQPQHF. CDR3 in DNA: TGTGCCAGTAGCCGTGGGGCGTGGAGCAATCAGCCCCAGCATTTT.

V is TRBV4-1 and J is TRBJ1-5; TRBD1 matches 10 bases. Germline assignment: CDR1 MGHRA and CDR2 YSYEKL. J was trimmed by 5 bases and V by 3 bases; bases with no gene match: 13. This CDR3 has 18 amino acids. The CDR3 DNA reads as TGCGCCAGCAGCCAGATACTCCCGGGACAGGGGATTTATCAGCCCCAGCATTTT. Its protein product is CASSQILPGQGIYQPQHF.

V usage is TRBV7-9 and J usage is TRBJ2-1; 7 bases are a match to TRBD1. The CDR3 length is 15 residues. The trim removed 5 bases at V and 7 bases at J, leaving 11 bases unmatched. Germline V CDR1 and CDR2: SEHNR, FQNEAQ (reference sequence). CDR3 in amino acids: CASSPPGQTTNEQFF. CDR3 DNA: TGTGCCAGCAGCCCCCCGGGACAGACTACTAATGAGCAGTTCTTC.

The chain joins TRBV29-1 to TRBJ1-2; 11 bases match TRBD1. The CDR3 spans 15 residues. Germline trimming cut 7 bases from V and 3 bases from J; bases unmatched to any gene: 10. Germline lookup yields CDR1 SQVTM and CDR2 ANQGSEA. CDR3 DNA: TGCAGCGCCAGGACAGGGGGCGACCCCTACTATGGCTACACCTTC. The encoded protein is CSARTGGDPYYGYTF.

The J gene is TRBJ1-2, the V gene TRBV5-4; D is undetermined. Looked up from germline, CDR1 is SGHNT and CDR2 is YYREEE (reference sequence). Trimming took off 0 bases at V and 7 bases at J, with 10 bases between the two ends. The CDR3 runs to 13 residues. CDR3 residues: CASSLEGRRGYTF. The CDR3, as DNA: TGTGCCAGCAGCTTGGAAGGGAGGCGTGGCTACACCTTC.

This clone occurred once. J is TRBJ1-1 and V is TRBV6-5; tentatively, D is TRBD1 (5 bases). Per the germline V gene, CDR1 is MNHEY and CDR2 is SVGAGI. The CDR3 extends over 14 amino acids. V lost 6 bases and J 6 bases, leaving 17 bases between the germline ends. CDR3 sequence (DNA): TGTGCCAGCAGGCGGGAGCGGACAAACGCTGAAGCTTTCTTT. Residues: CASRRERTNAEAFF.

The rearrangement joins TRBV5-6 to TRBJ1-3; D is unresolved. V was clipped by 2 bases and J by 0 bases, with 12 bases between them. Germline V gene sequence: CDR1 SGHDT, CDR2 YYEEEE. The CDR3 totals 16 residues. CDR3 region: CASSFAQYHSGNTIYF. CDR3 DNA sequence: TGTGCCAGCAGCTTCGCACAATACCACTCTGGAAACACCATATATTTT. The full variable domain, in which reference TRBV5-6 and TRBJ1-3 provide the parts outside the CDR3, is DAGVTQSPTHLIKTRGQQVTLRCSPKSGHDTVSWYQQALGQGPQFIFQYYEEEERQRGNFPDRFSGHQFPNYSSELNVNALLLGDSALYLCASSFAQYHSGNTIYFGEGSWLTVV.

The count of this clone is one. This sequence joins TRBV11-2 and TRBJ1-1; perhaps TRBD1 as D (6 bases). Trimming shortened V by 6 bases and J by 1 base, and 18 bases separated the two germline ends. From germline, CDR1 is SGHAT and CDR2 FQNNGV. The length of the CDR3 is 16 residues. CDR3 in amino acids: CASSIGQGRWNTEAFF. The CDR3 DNA sequence: TGTGCCAGCAGTATCGGGCAGGGGCGCTGGAACACTGAAGCTTTCTTT.

V usage is TRBV24-1 and J usage is TRBJ1-4; D perhaps matches TRBD1 (5 bases). The germline V gene encodes CDR1 KGHDR and CDR2 SFDVKD. Trimming left V 3 bases short and J 8 bases short, with 12 bases between. CDR3 size: 14 residues. Here the CDR3 DNA reads TGTGCCACCAGTGATATATCTTCAGGGGAAAAACTGTTTTTT. This sequence encodes CATSDISSGEKLFF.

The V and J genes are TRBV30 and TRBJ1-4; D is unresolved. Trimming cost V 3 bases and J 7 bases, with 9 bases left between them. Germline CDR1 reads GTSNPN; CDR2 reads SVGIG (reference sequence). The CDR3 runs to 12 residues. CDR3 sequence reads: CAWRRMAEKLFF. The CDR3 DNA reads as TGTGCCTGGAGGCGGATGGCTGAAAAACTGTTTTTT.

This chain uses TRBV6-5 with TRBJ1-1; 7 nucleotides align to TRBD1. V shed 7 bases and J 6 bases; nucleotides not matched to a gene: 8. Germline assignment: CDR1 MNHEY and CDR2 SVGAGI. The CDR3 extends over 13 amino acids. CDR3 DNA: TGTGCCAGCATTACAGGGGTACCTCCTGAAGCTTTCTTT. Protein: CASITGVPPEAFF.

The CDR3 loop reads CASSQGDTETQYF. The CDR3 DNA reads TGCGCCAGCAGCCAAGGGGACACGGAGACCCAGTACTTC. The J gene is TRBJ2-5, the V gene TRBV4-3; a possible D gene is TRBD1 (6 bases). With 1 base removed from V and 5 bases from J, the gap between germline ends came to 8 bases. This CDR3 spans 13 amino acids. Germline V lookup: CDR1 LGHNA, CDR2 YSLEER.

The V gene is TRBV11-2, the J gene TRBJ1-4, with 8 bases that match TRBD1. The germline V gene has CDR1 SGHAT and CDR2 FQNNGV. Unmatched junction bases numbered 9, after V lost 5 bases and J lost 7 bases. The CDR3 totals 15 residues. The CDR3, as DNA: TGTGCCAGCAGCCCGACAGGGGACTTGGGTGAAAAACTGTTTTTT. Translating gives CASSPTGDLGEKLFF.

V and J are TRBV20-1 and TRBJ1-1; weak D call: TRBD1 (5 bases). Per the germline V gene, CDR1 is DFQATT and CDR2 is SNEGSKA (reference sequence). CDR3 length equals 12 residues. The V end was cut by 3 bases, the J end by 4 bases, with 9 bases between. The CDR3 here is CSASLGVTEAFF. The CDR3 nucleotides read TGCAGTGCTAGTTTAGGGGTCACTGAAGCTTTCTTT.

The genes are TRBV6-5 and TRBJ1-2, with a tentative D call TRBD1 (6 bases). Per the germline V gene, CDR1 is MNHEY and CDR2 is SVGAGI. Trimming removed 0 bases at V and 8 bases at J, with 16 bases between. The CDR3 sequence is 15 residues long. This CDR3 reads CASSYSETGPTGYTF. CDR3 nucleotides: TGTGCCAGCAGTTACTCTGAGACAGGCCCCACCGGCTACACCTTC.

This clone was seen just once. This sequence joins TRBV20-1 and TRBJ2-5; 8 positions agree with TRBD2. V lost 3 bases and J lost 1; bases outside the gene matches: 16. The V gene's germline CDR1 is DFQATT and CDR2 SNEGSKA (reference sequence). The CDR3 is made up of 18 amino acids. CDR3 amino acids: CSASAAFGPSGRQETQYF. In nucleotides, the CDR3 is TGCAGTGCTAGTGCGGCCTTCGGGCCTAGCGGGCGCCAAGAGACCCAGTACTTC.

V usage is TRBV19 and J usage is TRBJ1-5; 8 nucleotides line up with TRBD1. V was pared by 4 bases and J by 4 bases, with 3 bases of the junction left unmatched. The V gene's germline CDR1 is LNHDA and CDR2 SQIVND (reference sequence). This CDR3 comprises 14 residues. The DNA of the CDR3 is TGTGCCAGTAGTAAAACAGGGGGGAATCAGCCCCAGCATTTT. It codes for CASSKTGGNQPQHF.